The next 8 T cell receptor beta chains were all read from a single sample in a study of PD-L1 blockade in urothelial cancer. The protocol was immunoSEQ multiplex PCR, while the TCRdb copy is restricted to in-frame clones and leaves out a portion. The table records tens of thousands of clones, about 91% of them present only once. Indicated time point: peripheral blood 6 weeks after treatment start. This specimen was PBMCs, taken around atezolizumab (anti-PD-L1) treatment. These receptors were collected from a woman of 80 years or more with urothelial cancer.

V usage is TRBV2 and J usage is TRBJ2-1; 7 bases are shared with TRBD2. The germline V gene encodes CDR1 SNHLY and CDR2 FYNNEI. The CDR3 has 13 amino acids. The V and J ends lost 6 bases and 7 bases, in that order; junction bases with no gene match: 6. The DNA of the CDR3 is TGTGCCAGCAGCGGGGGAGGGACGAATGAGCAGTTCTTC. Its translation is CASSGGGTNEQFF.

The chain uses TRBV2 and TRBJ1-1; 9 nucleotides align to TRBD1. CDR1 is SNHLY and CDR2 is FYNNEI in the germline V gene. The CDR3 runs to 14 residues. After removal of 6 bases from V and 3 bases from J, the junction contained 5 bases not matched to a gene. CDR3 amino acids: CASRRTGEYTEAFF. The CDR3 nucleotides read TGTGCCAGCAGAAGGACAGGGGAATACACTGAAGCTTTCTTT.

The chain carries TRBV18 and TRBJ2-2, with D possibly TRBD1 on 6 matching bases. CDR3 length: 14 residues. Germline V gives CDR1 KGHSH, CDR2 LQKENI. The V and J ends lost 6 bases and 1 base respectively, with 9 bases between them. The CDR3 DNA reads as TGTGCCAGCTCCAGACAGGAGAACACCGGGGAGCTGTTTTTT. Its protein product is CASSRQENTGELFF.

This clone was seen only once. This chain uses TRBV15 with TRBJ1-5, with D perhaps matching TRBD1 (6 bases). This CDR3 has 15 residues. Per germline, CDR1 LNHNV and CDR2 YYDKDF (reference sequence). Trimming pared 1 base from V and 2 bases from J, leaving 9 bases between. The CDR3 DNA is TGTGCCACCAGCAGAGTCCCAGGGGGCAATCAGCCCCAGCATTTT. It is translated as CATSRVPGGNQPQHF. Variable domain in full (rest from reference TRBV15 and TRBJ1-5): DAMVIQNPRYQVTQFGKPVTLSCSQTLNHNVMYWYQQKSSQAPKLLFHYYDKDFNNEADTPDNFQSRRPNTSFCFLDIRSPGLGDTAMYLCATSRVPGGNQPQHFGDGTRLSIL.

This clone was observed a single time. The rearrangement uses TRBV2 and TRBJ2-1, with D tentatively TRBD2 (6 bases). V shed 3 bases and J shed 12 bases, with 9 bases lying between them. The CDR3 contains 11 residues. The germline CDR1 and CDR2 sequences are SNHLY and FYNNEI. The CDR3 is CASSEGGRQFF. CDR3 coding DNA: TGTGCCAGCAGTGAGGGGGGACGGCAGTTCTTC.

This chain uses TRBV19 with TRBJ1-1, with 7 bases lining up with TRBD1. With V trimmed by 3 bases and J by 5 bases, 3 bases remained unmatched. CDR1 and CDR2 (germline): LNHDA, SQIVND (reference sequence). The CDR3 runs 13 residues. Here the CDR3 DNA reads TGTGCCAGTAGTATGGACAGGAAGACTGAAGCTTTCTTT. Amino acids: CASSMDRKTEAFF.

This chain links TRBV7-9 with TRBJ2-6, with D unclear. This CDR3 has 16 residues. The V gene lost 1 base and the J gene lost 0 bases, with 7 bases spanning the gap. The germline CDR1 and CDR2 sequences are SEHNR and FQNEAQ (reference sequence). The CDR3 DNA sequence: TGTGCCAGCAGCTTAGGAATGAGCTCTGGGGCCAACGTCCTGACTTTC. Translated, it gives CASSLGMSSGANVLTF. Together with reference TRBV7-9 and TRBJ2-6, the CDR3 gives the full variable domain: DTGVSQNPRHKITKRGQNVTFRCDPISEHNRLYWYRQTLGQGPEFLTYFQNEAQLEKSRLLSDRFSAERPKGSFSTLEIQRTEQGDSAMYLCASSLGMSSGANVLTFGAGSRLTVL.

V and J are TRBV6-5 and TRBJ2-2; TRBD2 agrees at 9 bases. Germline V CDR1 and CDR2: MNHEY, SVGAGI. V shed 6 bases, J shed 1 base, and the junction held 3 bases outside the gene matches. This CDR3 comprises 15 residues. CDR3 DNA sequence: TGTGCCAGCAGCCTGACTAGCGGGAACACCGGGGAGCTGTTTTTT. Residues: CASSLTSGNTGELFF.